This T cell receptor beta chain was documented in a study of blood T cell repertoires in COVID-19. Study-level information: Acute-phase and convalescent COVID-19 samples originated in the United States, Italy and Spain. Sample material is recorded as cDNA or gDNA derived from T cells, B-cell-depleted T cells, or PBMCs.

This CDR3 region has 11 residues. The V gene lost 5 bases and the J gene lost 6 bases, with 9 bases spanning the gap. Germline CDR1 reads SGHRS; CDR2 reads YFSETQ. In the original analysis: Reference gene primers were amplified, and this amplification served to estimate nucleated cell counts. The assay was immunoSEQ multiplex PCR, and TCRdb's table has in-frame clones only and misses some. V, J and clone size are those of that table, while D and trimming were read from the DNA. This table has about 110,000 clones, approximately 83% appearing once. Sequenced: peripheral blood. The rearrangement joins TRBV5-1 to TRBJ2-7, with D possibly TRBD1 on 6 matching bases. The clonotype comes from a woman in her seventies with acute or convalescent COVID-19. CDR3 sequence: CASRSGVEQYF. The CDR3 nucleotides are TGCGCCAGCAGGTCAGGGGTCGAGCAGTACTTC.